The clone carrying this T cell receptor beta chain was detected only a few times. The target antigen is unknown. Germline assignment: CDR1 MDHEN and CDR2 SYDVKM. Trimming removed 6 bases at V and 4 bases at J, with 16 bases between. The CDR3 loop spans 16 amino acids. Samples were taken several times over chemoradiotherapy. These data are taken from a study of chemoradiotherapy in HPV16-positive cancers. Across the study: A couple of HPV16-positive patients' cells yielded candidate HPV-specific clones and common motifs.

Clones were read by immunoSEQ multiplex PCR, and TCRdb kept only the in-frame ones, dropping some. The sample records fewer than 30,000 clones, approximately 94% being singletons. Overall study findings and caveats: Better recurrence-free survival went with HPV-responsive T-cell expansion in HPV16-positive patients.

Specimen collection occurred from a patient who underwent chemoradiotherapy. The sequence derives from a human donor with HPV-associated anogenital cancer. The chain uses TRBV28 and TRBJ1-6, with a tentative D call TRBD1 (5 bases). The CDR3 DNA is TGTGCCAGCAGCTCGGAAGGGGCGACGTATAATTCACCCCTCCACTTT. The encoded protein is CASSSEGATYNSPLHF.